These 14 T cell receptor beta chains came from one sample sequenced in a study of blood T cells in healthy people across ages. Next came a second PCR, run for about 6 to 11 cycles, which used a sample-barcoded 5' primer along with a J-beta primer mix. TCRdb recomputed calls from the 5' RACE reads with MiXCR, one row per CDR3 protein. The sample has hundreds of thousands of distinct CDR3 sequences; roughly 30% are singletons. Sequencing input: blood. These receptors were collected from a woman at least 80 years old in good health.

The gene calls are TRBV29-1 and TRBJ2-7; D not certain. The CDR3 has 10 residues. V was pared by 4 bases and J by 6 bases, with 7 bases between. Germline V lookup: CDR1 SQVTM, CDR2 ANQGSEA. The CDR3 coding sequence is TGCAGCGTTGTGACGGGCGAGCAGTACTTC. Its translation: CSVVTGEQYF.

This clonotype has at least ten counts. The chain couples TRBV27 to TRBJ2-5; tentative D call: TRBD1 (5 bases). This CDR3 has 14 residues. The ends were cut back, 5 bases at V and 4 bases at J, with 14 bases in the middle. Germline V gives CDR1 MNHEY, CDR2 SMNVEV (reference sequence). The chain's CDR3 is CASSGSGWGETQYF. The CDR3 coding sequence is TGTGCCAGCAGTGGATCAGGGTGGGGAGAGACCCAGTACTTC.

This clonotype occurred many times. The J gene is TRBJ2-1, the V gene TRBV7-6; 7 bases are shared with TRBD2. Germline V gene sequence: CDR1 SGHVS, CDR2 FNYEAQ. CDR3 length: 12 residues. V gave up 5 bases and J gave up 10 bases; unmatched junction bases: 5. The CDR3 DNA reads TGTGCCAGCAGCATCACTAGCGCCGAGCAGTTCTTC. Its translation is CASSITSAEQFF.

This clonotype was recorded once. This may stem from a read error, because a much larger clone lies one nucleotide away. This chain links TRBV11-1 with TRBJ2-6, with TRBD1 as a possible D gene (5 bases). Per germline, CDR1 SGHAT and CDR2 FQDESV (reference sequence). CDR3 length equals 16 residues. CDR3 DNA sequence: TGTGCCAGCAGCTTGCTCGCTAGGTCTGGGGCCAACGTCCGGACTTTC. Translated: CASSLLARSGANVRTF. Looking up the rest from reference TRBV11-1 and TRBJ2-6 gives the full variable domain: EAEVAQSPRYKITEKSQAVAFWCDPISGHATLYWYRQILGQGPELLVQFQDESVVDDSQLPKDRFSAERLKGVDSTLKIQPAELGDSAMYLCASSLLARSGANVRTFGAGSRLTVL.

Many counts were recorded for this clonotype. This rearrangement joins TRBV4-2 to TRBJ1-2, with a possible D match to TRBD1 (5 bases). The CDR3 is 16 amino acids. Trimming stripped 1 base from V and 7 bases from J, with 19 bases between. CDR1 LGHNA and CDR2 YNFKEQ come from the germline V gene. CDR3 protein: CASSQVGAGGRAGYTF. The CDR3 DNA is TGTGCCAGCAGCCAAGTTGGCGCCGGGGGACGGGCTGGCTACACCTTC.

This clonotype was detected ten times or more. The chain couples TRBV10-3 to TRBJ2-1, with 9 bases lining up with TRBD1. The CDR3 spans 15 residues. The junction had 8 bases not matched to a gene; V was cut back by 6 bases and J by 5 bases. Germline CDR1 ENHRY, CDR2 SYGVKD. CDR3 sequence (DNA): TGTGCCATCAGCGCGGGACAGGGTTTCAACAATGAGCAGTTCTTC. Protein sequence: CAISAGQGFNNEQFF.

This clonotype showed up many times. The genes are TRBV10-3 and TRBJ1-2, with TRBD1 matching 8 bases. The CDR3 sequence is 11 residues long. Per germline, CDR1 ENHRY and CDR2 SYGVKD. Losses at the gene ends were 6 bases for V and 6 bases for J; bases not matched to a gene: 0. For the CDR3, the DNA is TGTGCCATCAGGGACAGGGATGGCTACACCTTC. Amino acid sequence: CAIRDRDGYTF.

A word on this clonotype: A much more abundant neighbour one base away suggests this may be a read error. The CDR3 loop is CAISRQGESTEAFF. For the CDR3, the DNA is TGTGCCATCAGTCGACAGGGGGAGAGCACTGAAGCTTTCTTT. The chain is built from TRBV10-3 and TRBJ1-1; 9 bases agree with TRBD1. The CDR3 has 14 amino acids. The V gene end was trimmed by 5 bases and the J gene end by 4 bases; junction bases not matched to a gene: 5. Germline-derived CDR1 and CDR2 are ENHRY and SYGVKD.

This clonotype was seen many times. V is TRBV27 and J is TRBJ2-5; 11 bases are shared with TRBD2. Germline V CDR1 and CDR2: MNHEY, SMNVEV (reference sequence). The CDR3 is 14 amino acids. J lost 5 bases, V lost 7 bases, and 6 bases had no gene match. CDR3 region: CASNVAGGPETQYF. In DNA, the CDR3 is TGTGCCAGCAATGTAGCGGGGGGGCCCGAGACCCAGTACTTC.

This clonotype was recorded at least ten times. The chain couples TRBV7-2 to TRBJ2-1; D might be TRBD2 (6 bases). V was pared by 4 bases and J by 2 bases, with 12 bases between. The V gene's germline CDR1 is SGHTA and CDR2 FQGNSA. This CDR3 contains 15 residues. This chain's CDR3 is CASSSDPGAYNEQFF. CDR3 nucleotides: TGTGCCAGCAGCTCGGACCCGGGGGCCTACAATGAGCAGTTCTTC.

Regarding this clonotype: A much larger clone is a single base away; this may be a read error. CDR3 DNA sequence: TGCGCCAGCAGGCGGGACTGTGATACGCAGTATTTT. Its protein is CASRRDCDTQYF. The chain recombines TRBV5-1 with TRBJ2-3; tentatively, D is TRBD2 (6 bases). Per the germline V gene, CDR1 is SGHRS and CDR2 is YFSETQ. V gave up 5 bases and J gave up 6 bases, with 10 bases separating them. The CDR3 totals 12 residues.

Only a few counts were recorded for this clonotype. The V gene is TRBV7-2, the J gene TRBJ2-2; possible D gene TRBD1, 6 bases. Germline V gene sequence: CDR1 SGHTA, CDR2 FQGNSA. Trimming pared 7 bases from V and 3 bases from J, leaving 15 bases between. The CDR3 has 15 amino acids. The CDR3 loop is CASTQRRTDTGELFF. CDR3 bases: TGTGCCAGCACCCAAAGGAGGACAGACACCGGGGAGCTGTTTTTT.

This clonotype was seen ten or more times. The chain is built from TRBV28 and TRBJ2-3, with TRBD1 as a possible D gene (5 bases). The CDR3 sequence is 14 residues long. CDR1 is MDHEN and CDR2 is SYDVKM in the germline V gene. V lost 5 bases, J lost 3 bases, and 12 bases lay in between. The CDR3 sequence is CASSPLTVTDTQYF. The CDR3 DNA sequence: TGTGCCAGCAGTCCACTGACAGTTACAGATACGCAGTATTTT.

With respect to this clonotype: An end of the junction does not agree with germline; a read error may underlie this. The chain couples TRBV6-2 or TRBV6-3 to TRBJ2-7; 8 bases fit TRBD1. This CDR3 contains 13 residues. Germline values: CDR1 MNHEY, CDR2 SVGEGT. CDR3 in DNA: TGTGCCAGCCGGACAGGGAGCTCCCACGAGCAGTACTTC. It codes for CASRTGSSHEQYF.